This TCR beta chain is from a study of T cell changes during pregnancy in multiple sclerosis. Trimming pared 2 bases from V and 0 bases from J, leaving 11 bases between. Germline V gives CDR1 MNHEY, CDR2 SMNVEV (reference sequence). The CDR3 is 15 amino acids. Profiling relied on immunoSEQ multiplex PCR, and the TCRdb table lists in-frame clones only, not all of them. The sample holds around 96,000 clones, 94% seen once. The sequences come from peripheral blood, collected after pregnancy. This TCR was sampled from a female donor in good health, enrolled as a control in a pregnancy study. The rearrangement uses TRBV27 and TRBJ2-7, with D perhaps matching TRBD1 (5 bases). The CDR3 spells CASSLQGWSSYEQYF. CDR3 sequence (DNA): TGTGCCAGCAGTTTACAGGGCTGGAGCTCCTACGAGCAGTACTTC.